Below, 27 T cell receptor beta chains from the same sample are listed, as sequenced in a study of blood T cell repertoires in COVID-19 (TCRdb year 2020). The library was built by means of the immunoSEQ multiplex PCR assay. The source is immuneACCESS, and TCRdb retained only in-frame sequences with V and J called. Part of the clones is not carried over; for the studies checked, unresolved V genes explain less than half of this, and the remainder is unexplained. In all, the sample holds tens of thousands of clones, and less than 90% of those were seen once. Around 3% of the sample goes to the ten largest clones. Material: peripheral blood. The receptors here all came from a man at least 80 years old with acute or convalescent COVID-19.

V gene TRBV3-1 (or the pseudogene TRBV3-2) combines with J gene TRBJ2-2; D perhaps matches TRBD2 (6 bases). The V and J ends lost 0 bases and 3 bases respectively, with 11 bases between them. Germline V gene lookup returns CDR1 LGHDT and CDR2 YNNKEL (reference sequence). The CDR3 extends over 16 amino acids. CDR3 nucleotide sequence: TGTGCCAGCAGCCAAGATAAAGGGACTGACACCGGGGAGCTGTTTTTT. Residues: CASSQDKGTDTGELFF.

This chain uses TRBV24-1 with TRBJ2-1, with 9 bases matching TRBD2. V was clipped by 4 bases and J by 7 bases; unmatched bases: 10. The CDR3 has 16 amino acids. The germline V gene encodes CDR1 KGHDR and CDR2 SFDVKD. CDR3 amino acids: CATSDPLAGTGNEQFF. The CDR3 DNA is TGTGCCACCAGTGACCCCCTAGCGGGAACGGGGAATGAGCAGTTCTTC.

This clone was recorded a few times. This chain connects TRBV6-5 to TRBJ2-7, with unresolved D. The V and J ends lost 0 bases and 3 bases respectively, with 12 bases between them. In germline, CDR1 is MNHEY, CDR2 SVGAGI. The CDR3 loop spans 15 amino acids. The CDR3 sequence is CASSYSKAQIYEQYF. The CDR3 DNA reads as TGTGCCAGCAGTTACTCGAAAGCACAGATCTACGAGCAGTACTTC.

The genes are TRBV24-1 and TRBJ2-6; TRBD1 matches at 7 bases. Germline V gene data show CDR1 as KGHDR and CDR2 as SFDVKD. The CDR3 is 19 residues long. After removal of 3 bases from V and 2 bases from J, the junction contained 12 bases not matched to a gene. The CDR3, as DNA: TGTGCCACCAGTGATCGTTACCTTAGACAGGGCGCTGGGGCCAACGTCCTGACTTTC. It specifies CATSDRYLRQGAGANVLTF.

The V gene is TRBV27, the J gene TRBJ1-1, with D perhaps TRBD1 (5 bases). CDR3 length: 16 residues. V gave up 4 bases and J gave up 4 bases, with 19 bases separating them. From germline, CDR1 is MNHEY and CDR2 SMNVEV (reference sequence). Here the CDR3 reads CASSSSRTGQGTEAFF. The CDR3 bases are TGTGCCAGCAGTTCATCGCGAACAGGCCAGGGCACTGAAGCTTTCTTT.

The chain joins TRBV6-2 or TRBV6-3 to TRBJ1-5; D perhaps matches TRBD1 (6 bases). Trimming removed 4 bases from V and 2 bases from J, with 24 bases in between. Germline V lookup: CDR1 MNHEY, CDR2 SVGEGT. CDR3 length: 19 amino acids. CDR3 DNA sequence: TGTGCCAGCAGTTCCTTCTCGTCTCATCAGGGGTCAGGCAATCAGCCCCAGCATTTT. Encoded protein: CASSSFSSHQGSGNQPQHF.

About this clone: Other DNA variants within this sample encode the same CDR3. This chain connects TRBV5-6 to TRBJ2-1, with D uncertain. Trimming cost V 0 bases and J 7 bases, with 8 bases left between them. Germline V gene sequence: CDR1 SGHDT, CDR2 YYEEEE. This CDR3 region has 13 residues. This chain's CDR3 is CASSLVGGNEQFF. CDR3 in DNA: TGTGCCAGCAGCTTGGTAGGCGGAAATGAGCAGTTCTTC.

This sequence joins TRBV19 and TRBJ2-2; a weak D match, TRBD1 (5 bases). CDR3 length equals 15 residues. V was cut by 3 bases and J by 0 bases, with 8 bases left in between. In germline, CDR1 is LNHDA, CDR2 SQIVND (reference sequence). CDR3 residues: CASSIRGSNTGELFF. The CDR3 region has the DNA TGTGCCAGTAGTATTAGGGGCTCGAACACCGGGGAGCTGTTTTTT.

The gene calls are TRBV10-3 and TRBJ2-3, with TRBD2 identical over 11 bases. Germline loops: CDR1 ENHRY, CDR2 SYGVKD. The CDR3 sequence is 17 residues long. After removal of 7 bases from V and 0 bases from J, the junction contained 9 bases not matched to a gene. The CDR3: CAITEGRLAGSTDTQYF. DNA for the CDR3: TGTGCCATCACCGAGGGGAGACTAGCGGGAAGCACAGATACGCAGTATTTT.

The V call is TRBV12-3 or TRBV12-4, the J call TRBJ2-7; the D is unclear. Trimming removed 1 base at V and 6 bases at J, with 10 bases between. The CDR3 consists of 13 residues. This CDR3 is CASSLVRRSEQYF. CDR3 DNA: TGTGCCAGCAGTTTAGTTCGCAGAAGCGAGCAGTACTTC.

The CDR3 nucleotides read TGTGCCACCAGTGATCTGGAGACCCAGTACTTC. Its protein is CATSDLETQYF. The V and J genes are TRBV24-1 and TRBJ2-5; the D is unclear. Germline V gene data show CDR1 as KGHDR and CDR2 as SFDVKD. The V end was cut by 3 bases, the J end by 5 bases, with 3 bases between. CDR3 length equals 11 residues.

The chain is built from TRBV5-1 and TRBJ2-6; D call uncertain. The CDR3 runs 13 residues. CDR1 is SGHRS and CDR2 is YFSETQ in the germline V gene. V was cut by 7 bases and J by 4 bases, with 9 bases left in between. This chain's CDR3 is CASWREGANVLTF. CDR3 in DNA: TGCGCCAGCTGGAGAGAAGGGGCCAACGTCCTGACTTTC.

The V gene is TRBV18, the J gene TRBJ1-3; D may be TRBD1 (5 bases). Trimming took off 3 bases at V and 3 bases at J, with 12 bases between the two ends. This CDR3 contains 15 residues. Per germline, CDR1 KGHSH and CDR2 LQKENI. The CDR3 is CASSPGTGLGNTIYF. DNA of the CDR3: TGTGCCAGCTCACCCGGAACAGGCCTTGGAAACACCATATATTTT.

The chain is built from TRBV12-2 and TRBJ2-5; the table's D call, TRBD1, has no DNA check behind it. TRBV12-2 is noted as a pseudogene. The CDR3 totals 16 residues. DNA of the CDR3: TGTGCAAGTCGCTTAGTTCCCTATGGACAGGGAGTGACCCAGTACTTC. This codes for CASRLVPYGQGVTQYF.

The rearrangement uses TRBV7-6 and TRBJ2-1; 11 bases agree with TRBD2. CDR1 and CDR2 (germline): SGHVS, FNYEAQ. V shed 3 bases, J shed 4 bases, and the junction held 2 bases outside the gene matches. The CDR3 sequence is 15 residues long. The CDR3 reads CASSFRLAGYNEQFF. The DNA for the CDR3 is TGTGCCAGCAGCTTCCGACTAGCGGGATACAATGAGCAGTTCTTC.

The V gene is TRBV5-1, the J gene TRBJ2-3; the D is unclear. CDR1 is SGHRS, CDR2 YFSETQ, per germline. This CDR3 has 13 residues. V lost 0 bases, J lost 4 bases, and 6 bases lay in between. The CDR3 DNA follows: TGCGCCAGCAGCTTGGTGGTAGCAGATACGCAGTATTTT. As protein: CASSLVVADTQYF.

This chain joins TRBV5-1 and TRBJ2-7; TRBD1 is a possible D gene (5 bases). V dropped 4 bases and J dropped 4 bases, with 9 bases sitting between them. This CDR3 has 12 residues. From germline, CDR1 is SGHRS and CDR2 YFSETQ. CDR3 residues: CASSGRGYEQYF. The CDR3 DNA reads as TGCGCCAGCAGCGGAAGGGGTTACGAGCAGTACTTC.

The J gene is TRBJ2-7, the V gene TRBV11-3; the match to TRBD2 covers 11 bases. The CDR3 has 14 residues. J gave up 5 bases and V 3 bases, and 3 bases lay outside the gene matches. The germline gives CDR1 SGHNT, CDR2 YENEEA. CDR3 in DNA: TGTGCCAGCAGCTTTAGCGGGAGGGCAAACGAGCAGTACTTC. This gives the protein CASSFSGRANEQYF.

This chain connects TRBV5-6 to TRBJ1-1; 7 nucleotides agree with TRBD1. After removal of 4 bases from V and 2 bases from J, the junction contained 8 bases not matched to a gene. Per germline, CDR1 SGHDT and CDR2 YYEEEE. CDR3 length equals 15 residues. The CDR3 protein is CASSSRTGENTEAFF. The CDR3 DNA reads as TGTGCCAGCAGCAGCCGGACAGGCGAAAACACTGAAGCTTTCTTT. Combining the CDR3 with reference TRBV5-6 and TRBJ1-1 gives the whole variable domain DAGVTQSPTHLIKTRGQQVTLRCSPKSGHDTVSWYQQALGQGPQFIFQYYEEEERQRGNFPDRFSGHQFPNYSSELNVNALLLGDSALYLCASSSRTGENTEAFFGQGTRLTVV.

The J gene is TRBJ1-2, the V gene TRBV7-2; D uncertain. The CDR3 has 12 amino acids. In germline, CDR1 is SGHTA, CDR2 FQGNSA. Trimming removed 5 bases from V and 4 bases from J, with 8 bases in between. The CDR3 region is CASSPPPYGYTF. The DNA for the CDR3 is TGTGCCAGCAGCCCCCCTCCCTATGGCTACACCTTC.

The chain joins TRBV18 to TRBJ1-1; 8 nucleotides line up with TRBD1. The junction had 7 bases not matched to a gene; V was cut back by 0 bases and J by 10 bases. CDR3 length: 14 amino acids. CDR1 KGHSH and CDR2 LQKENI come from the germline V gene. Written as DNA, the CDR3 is TGTGCCAGCTCACCACCCAGGACAGGGAGTTCAGCTTTCTTT. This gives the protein CASSPPRTGSSAFF. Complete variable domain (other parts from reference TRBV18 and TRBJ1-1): NAGVMQNPRHLVRRRGQEARLRCSPMKGHSHVYWYRQLPEEGLKFMVYLQKENIIDESGMPKERFSAEFPKEGPSILRIQQVVRGDSAAYFCASSPPRTGSSAFFGQGTRLTVV.

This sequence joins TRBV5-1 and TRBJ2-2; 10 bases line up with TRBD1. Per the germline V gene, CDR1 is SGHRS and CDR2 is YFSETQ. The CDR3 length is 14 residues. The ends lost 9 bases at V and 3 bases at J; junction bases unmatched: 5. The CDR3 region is CATSGQGDTGELFF. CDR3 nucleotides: TGCGCCACCTCTGGACAGGGGGACACCGGGGAGCTGTTTTTT.

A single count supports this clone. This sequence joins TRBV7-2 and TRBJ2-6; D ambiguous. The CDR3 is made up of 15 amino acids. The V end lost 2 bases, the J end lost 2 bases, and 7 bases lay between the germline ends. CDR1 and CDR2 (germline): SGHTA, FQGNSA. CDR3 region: CASSLSGPGANVLTF. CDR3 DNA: TGTGCCAGCAGCTTATCTGGGCCTGGGGCCAACGTCCTGACTTTC.

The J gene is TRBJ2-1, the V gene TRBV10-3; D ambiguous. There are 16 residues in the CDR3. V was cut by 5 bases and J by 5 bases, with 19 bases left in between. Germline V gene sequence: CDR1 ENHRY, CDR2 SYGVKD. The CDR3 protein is CAISIVGPRRNNEQFF. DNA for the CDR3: TGTGCCATCAGTATCGTCGGTCCCCGGCGGAACAATGAGCAGTTCTTC.

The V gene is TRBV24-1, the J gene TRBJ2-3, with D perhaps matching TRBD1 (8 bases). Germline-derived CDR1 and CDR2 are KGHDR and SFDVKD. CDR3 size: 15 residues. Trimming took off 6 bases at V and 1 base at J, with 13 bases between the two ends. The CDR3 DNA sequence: TGTGCCACCAGTACTACAGGGGGGGGCACAGATACGCAGTATTTT. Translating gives CATSTTGGGTDTQYF.

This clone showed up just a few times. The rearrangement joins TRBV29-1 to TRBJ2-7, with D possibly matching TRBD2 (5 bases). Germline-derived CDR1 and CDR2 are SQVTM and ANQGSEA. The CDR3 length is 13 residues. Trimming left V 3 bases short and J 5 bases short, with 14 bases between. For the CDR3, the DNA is TGCAGCGTTGAGATCAGACCCGGGAACGAGCAGTACTTC. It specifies CSVEIRPGNEQYF.

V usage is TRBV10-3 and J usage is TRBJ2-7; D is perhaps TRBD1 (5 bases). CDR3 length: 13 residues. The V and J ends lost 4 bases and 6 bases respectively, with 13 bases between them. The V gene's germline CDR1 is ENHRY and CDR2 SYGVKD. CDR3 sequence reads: CAISATQGSEQYF. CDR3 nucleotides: TGTGCCATCAGTGCGACTCAGGGTAGCGAGCAGTACTTC.